A selection of T cell receptor beta chains follows, all from one sample in a study of OX40 agonist ivuxolimab in advanced cancers. TCRdb's copy holds only in-frame clones and misses some; the assay was immunoSEQ multiplex PCR. Here the sample spans around 60,000 clones, approximately 80% being singletons. Material: CD4+ or CD8+ T cells sorted from blood, obtained in a trial of the OX40 agonist ivuxolimab. The receptors originated from an adult with an advanced solid tumor such as melanoma, head and neck, liver or kidney cancer. Both conserved end residues are part of each CDR3. The D gene is left open where the match is weak. Rows give clone size only sometimes, using once, few, many, or a class for an expanded clone.

V gene	clone size	J gene	D gene	CDR3 DNA	CDR3 protein
TRBV7-2	-	TRBJ2-7	-	TGTGCCAGCAGCACTCTAGTCGTTGGCTACGAGCAGTACTTC	CASSTLVVGYEQYF
TRBV29-1	once	TRBJ2-3	-	TGCAGCGTTGAGGCTAGCACAGATACGCAGTATTTT	CSVEASTDTQYF
TRBV18	-	TRBJ1-3	-	TGTGCCAGCTCACCCCAGAACTCTGGAAACACCATATATTTT	CASSPQNSGNTIYF
TRBV11-2	-	TRBJ1-1	-	TGTGCCAGCAGCTTACGGGAGGCTGAAGCTTTCTTT	CASSLREAEAFF
TRBV9	-	TRBJ1-1	TRBD1	TGTGCCAGCAGCGTAGGGGGACAGCAGAAGGCTTTCTTT	CASSVGGQQKAFF
TRBV6-6	-	TRBJ2-7	-	TGTGCCAGCAGCCAAATGGGCTCCTACGAGCAGTACTTC	CASSQMGSYEQYF
TRBV25-1	-	TRBJ2-1	-	TGTGCCAGCAGTGAATTTACTACGGGGGCCATCCAACGGGAGCAGTTCTTC	CASSEFTTGAIQREQFF
TRBV27	-	TRBJ1-5	TRBD1	TGTGCCAGCAGACAAGACAGGGGTGGCGTTCATAGCAATCAGCCCCAGCATTTT	CASRQDRGGVHSNQPQHF
TRBV11-3	-	TRBJ2-1	-	TGTGCCAGCAGCTTAACACAGATGAATGAGCAGTTCTTC	CASSLTQMNEQFF
TRBV5-4	-	TRBJ1-1	-	TGTGCCAGCAGCTTGGACCCCCGGGGAAGCAGAGCTGAAGCTTTCTTT	CASSLDPRGSRAEAFF
TRBV7-8	-	TRBJ2-5	TRBD1	TGTGCCAGCAGCTTAGCGGGACAGACCCAAGAGACCCAGTACTTC	CASSLAGQTQETQYF
TRBV5-4	once	TRBJ1-1	-	TGTGCCAGCAGCTTGGTGGGGGCCAGATGGAACACTGAAGCTTTCTTT	CASSLVGARWNTEAFF
TRBV5-5	-	TRBJ2-7	-	TGTGCCAGCAGCTTGTATGACTACGAGCAGTACTTC	CASSLYDYEQYF
TRBV5-1	-	TRBJ2-1	TRBD1	TGCGCCAGCAGCTTTGACAGGGGGAATACTAATGAGCAGTTCTTC	CASSFDRGNTNEQFF